A selection of T cell receptor beta chains follows, all from one sample in a study of T cells in Graves' hyperthyroidism and ophthalmopathy. TCRdb re-analysed the multiplex PCR reads in MiXCR, keeping a single row per CDR3 protein. Among a few hundred thousand distinct CDR3 sequences listed, over 15% were seen once. The material sequenced was blood. The source is a woman between 50 and 59 years old with Graves' hyperthyroidism. CDR3s include the opening cysteine and the closing phenylalanine or tryptophan. Each record gives: J gene, V gene, D gene, clone size, CDR3 protein, CDR3 DNA. A D gene is named only where the DNA matches it firmly. Some rows have no size entry. The others give once, few or many, or a class for an expanded clone.

TRBJ2-7	TRBV5-1	TRBD2	many	CASRKSGDHEQYF	TGCGCCAGCAGAAAGAGCGGGGACCACGAGCAGTACTTC
TRBJ2-7	TRBV28	TRBD2	many	CASLSGTSGTTTTYEQYF	TGTGCCAGCCTATCAGGGACTAGCGGGACGACGACAACCTACGAGCAGTACTTC
TRBJ1-6	TRBV12-3/TRBV12-4	TRBD1	many	CATRDRGSPLHF	TGTGCCACCCGGGACAGGGGATCACCCCTCCACTTT
TRBJ1-6	TRBV6-2/TRBV6-3	.	few	CASSPKRSPLHF	TGTGCCAGCAGTCCCAAAAGATCACCCCTCCACTTT
TRBJ1-3	TRBV6-1	.	few	CASSLRFTGTIGDTIYF	TGTGCCAGCAGTTTAAGGTTCACAGGGACAATTGGAGACACCATATATTTT
TRBJ1-1	TRBV9	TRBD1	.	CASSGVDRGGSEAFF	TGTGCCAGCAGCGGCGTGGACAGGGGAGGATCTGAAGCTTTCTTT
TRBJ2-2	TRBV6-1	TRBD2	.	CASSEGGLAGRELFF	TGTGCCAGCAGTGAAGGGGGACTAGCGGGAAGGGAGCTGTTTTTT
TRBJ1-5	TRBV20-1	.	.	CSALAGDQPQHF	TGCAGTGCTTTAGCAGGTGATCAGCCCCAGCATTTT
TRBJ1-2	TRBV20-1	.	.	CSASKDSPYGYTF	TGCAGTGCTTCAAAGGACAGCCCCTATGGCTACACCTTC
TRBJ2-1	TRBV3-1	TRBD1	.	CASSQGSGTGYNEQFF	TGTGCCAGCAGCCAAGGCTCCGGGACAGGGTACAATGAGCAGTTCTTC
TRBJ2-1	TRBV7-7	.	.	CASSLDVGQHNEQFF	TGTGCTAGCAGCTTAGATGTAGGACAGCACAATGAGCAGTTCTTC
TRBJ2-3	TRBV7-8	.	many	CASSLVHLDTQYF	TGTGCCAGCAGCTTAGTACACCTAGATACGCAGTATTTT
TRBJ1-2	TRBV5-4	TRBD1	.	CASSSGQGDSYGYTF	TGTGCCAGCAGCTCGGGACAGGGCGATAGCTATGGCTACACCTTC
TRBJ2-1	TRBV9	TRBD2	.	CASSESGSWPYNEQFF	TGTGCCAGCAGCGAAAGCGGGAGCTGGCCCTACAATGAGCAGTTCTTC
TRBJ1-1	TRBV3-1	.	many	CASSQDQDSEAFF	TGTGCCAGCAGCCAAGATCAGGACAGTGAAGCTTTCTTT
TRBJ1-2	TRBV7-9	.	few	CASSLLGSLGGYTF	TGTGCCAGCAGCTTATTAGGGTCCCTGGGAGGCTACACCTTC
TRBJ1-1	TRBV30	.	.	CAWSVGQSEAFF	TGTGCCTGGAGTGTCGGTCAAAGTGAAGCTTTCTTT
TRBJ1-2	TRBV30	.	few	CAWSGRPGPYGYTF	TGTGCCTGGAGTGGTCGACCGGGACCCTATGGCTACACCTTC
TRBJ1-2	TRBV20-1	.	.	CSARVETAPYGYTF	TGCAGTGCTAGAGTTGAGACAGCACCCTATGGCTACACCTTC
TRBJ2-7	TRBV29-1	TRBD2	.	CSVGSGNYEQYF	TGCAGCGTTGGTAGCGGGAACTACGAGCAGTACTTC
TRBJ2-2	TRBV7-3	TRBD1	.	CASSLGTVTGELFF	TGTGCCAGCAGCTTGGGGACAGTAACCGGGGAGCTGTTTTTT
TRBJ2-7	TRBV6-2/TRBV6-3	TRBD2	few	CASNNPSGTSVYEQYF	TGTGCCAGCAACAATCCTAGCGGGACAAGCGTCTACGAGCAGTACTTC